A single sample gave rise to the 5 T cell receptor beta chains below, sequenced in a study of T cells after yellow fever vaccination. TCRdb analysed the 5' RACE reads with MiXCR anew, one entry per CDR3 protein. This sample has 250,000 to 400,000 distinct CDR3 sequences, with over 3.5% found just once. Here the sequenced sample was PBMCs, taken 5 days after the yellow fever booster vaccination. These receptor sequences come from a man younger than 35 who received the YFV17D yellow fever vaccine.

This clonotype was seen more than once but under ten times. V usage is TRBV7-9 and J usage is TRBJ2-3, with 14 nucleotides matching TRBD2. V was clipped by 5 bases and J by 0 bases; unmatched bases: 4. This CDR3 region has 17 residues. Germline V lookup: CDR1 SEHNR, CDR2 FQNEAQ (reference sequence). The CDR3 DNA reads as TGTGCCAGCAGCGGACGGACTAGCGGGGGGAGCACAGATACGCAGTATTTT. Its protein is CASSGRTSGGSTDTQYF.

This clonotype has ten or more counts. The V and J genes are TRBV7-2 and TRBJ2-4; possible D gene TRBD2, 6 bases. From germline, CDR1 is SGHTA and CDR2 FQGNSA. The V end was cut by 5 bases, the J end by 0 bases, with 23 bases between. This CDR3 contains 19 residues. CDR3 region: CASSGSDRGSGLAKNIQYF. The CDR3 coding sequence is TGTGCCAGCAGCGGAAGCGATCGGGGTAGCGGTCTAGCCAAAAACATTCAGTACTTC.

This clonotype occurred a few times. The chain recombines TRBV12-3 or TRBV12-4 with TRBJ1-2; D uncertain. This CDR3 is built from 10 residues. The germline V and J ends were trimmed by 8 bases and 5 bases, with 6 bases remaining between them. CDR3 protein: CASGIYGYTF. The CDR3 DNA reads as TGTGCCAGCGGGATATATGGCTACACCTTC.

The table lists this clonotype with a few counts. The CDR3 bases are TGTGCCAGCAGCTTGGAGCCGGATTCACCCCTCCACTTT. The encoded protein is CASSLEPDSPLHF. The J gene is TRBJ1-6, the V gene TRBV5-4; unclear D gene. Per the germline V gene, CDR1 is SGHNT and CDR2 is YYREEE (reference sequence). V lost 0 bases to trimming and J lost 8 bases, with 6 bases between them. CDR3 length equals 13 residues.

There are many counts of this clonotype. The chain combines TRBV6-1 with TRBJ1-5, with D maybe TRBD1 (5 bases). Germline assignment: CDR1 MNHNS and CDR2 SASEGT. V lost 6 bases and J 0 bases, leaving 15 bases between the germline ends. The CDR3 is 16 amino acids. CDR3 nucleotides: TGTGCCAGCAGATACGGACACCCTTATAGCAATCAGCCCCAGCATTTT. Encoded protein: CASRYGHPYSNQPQHF.